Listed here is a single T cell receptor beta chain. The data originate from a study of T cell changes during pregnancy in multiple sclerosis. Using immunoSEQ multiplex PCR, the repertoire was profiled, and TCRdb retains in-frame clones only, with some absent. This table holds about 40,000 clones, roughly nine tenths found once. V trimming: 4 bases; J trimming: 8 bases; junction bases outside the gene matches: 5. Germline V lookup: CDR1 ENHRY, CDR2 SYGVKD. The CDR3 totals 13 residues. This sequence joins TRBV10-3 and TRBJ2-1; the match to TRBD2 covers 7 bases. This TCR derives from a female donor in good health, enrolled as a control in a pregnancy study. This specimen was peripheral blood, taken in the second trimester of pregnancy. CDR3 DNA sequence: TGTGCCATCAGTGTGACTAGCCCCCATGAGCAGTTCTTC. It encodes CAISVTSPHEQFF.